This TCR beta chain was documented in a study of vaccination and CD4 T cells after COVID-19. The overall study: A positive SARS-CoV-2 nasal swab PCR result was recorded for each convalescent patient; about nine were mild and one severe.

Germline values: CDR1 DFQATT, CDR2 SNEGSKA (reference sequence). The CDR3 covers 15 residues. With V trimmed by 6 bases and J by 5 bases, 11 bases remained unmatched. Treatment in this sample: approximately 9-day PBMC culture with coronavirus spike peptide pools or control peptides (ViraFEST assay). Scientists ran DNA taken from cultured CD4+ T cells through the Oncomine TCR Beta short-read assay for sequencing. Genomic DNA was taken out of cultured CD4+ T cells by extraction. TCRdb used MiXCR to reprocess the PCR reads, holding one entry per CDR3 protein. The sample yields about 15,000 distinct CDR3 sequences, roughly two fifths seen once. For this clonotype: The antigen is not known.

Specimen: CD4+ T cells from blood, cultured in vitro, collected before SARS-CoV-2 vaccination. This chain links TRBV20-1 with TRBJ2-3; 10 bases line up with TRBD2. This TCR was sampled from a human donor who had recovered from COVID-19. The CDR3 DNA reads TGCAGTGCGACAAACAGCGGGAGGGCCGTAGATACGCAGTATTTT. Amino acid sequence: CSATNSGRAVDTQYF.